This TCR beta chain derives from a study of type 1 regulatory T cells. Trimming took off 2 bases at V and 7 bases at J, with 11 bases between the two ends. CDR1 and CDR2 from the germline V gene are MGHDK and SYGVNS. This CDR3 spans 14 amino acids. This clonotype occurred a few times. TCRdb independently ran MiXCR on the reads; one entry per CDR3 protein. The profile shows about 100,000 distinct CDR3 sequences, around a third of them singletons. Sequencing was carried out using CD4+ T cells, either the whole sample or a sorted fraction (not recorded which). The sequence was obtained from a human donor in good health. The V and J genes are TRBV25-1 and TRBJ1-4; no clear D gene. The CDR3 nucleotides read TGTGCCAGCAGTGAAGTGGCTTTCTCTGAAAAACTGTTTTTT. The encoded protein is CASSEVAFSEKLFF.